The present TCR beta chain was sequenced within a study of T cell responses to AZD1222 COVID-19 vaccine. Notes on the study in general: Repertoire samples came only from after the peak T cell response. The CD4 TCRs associated with vaccination extended across spike and predominated at 160-218 and 743-854.

TCRdb's copy holds only in-frame clones and misses some; the assay was immunoSEQ multiplex PCR. The table has about 140,000 clones, roughly 87% seen once. Samples with a second dose at about 4 or about 12 weeks were pooled together. With regard to this clone: The antigen is undetermined.

The input for sequencing was peripheral blood, taken 28 days after the second AZD1222 dose. This TCR was recovered from an adult who received the AZD1222 COVID-19 vaccine.

The CDR3 reads CATSDFGGRGNYNEQFF. The CDR3 bases are TGTGCCACCAGTGATTTCGGCGGGCGGGGGAACTACAATGAGCAGTTCTTC. This chain links TRBV24-1 with TRBJ2-1, with 7 bases lining up with TRBD2. Germline CDR1 reads KGHDR; CDR2 reads SFDVKD. The CDR3 sequence is 17 residues long. J gave up 3 bases and V 1 base, and 8 bases lay outside the gene matches.